The 23 T cell receptor beta chains below were found in one sample sequenced in a study of shared clonotypes between healthy human individuals. Assay used: immunoSEQ multiplex PCR; TCRdb lists only in-frame clones, some missing. The sample contains roughly 2,000,000 clones, about 95% of which appear only once. The naive CD8 subset, CD45RO-negative cells positively selected for CCR7, excluded terminally differentiated effector memory CD45RA+ cells. Sequencing was done on a sample of naive CD8+ T cells sorted from blood. The receptors stem from a man aged 18 to 29 in good health.

This clone was found once. The chain employs TRBV7-8 and TRBJ1-1, with D maybe TRBD1 (5 bases). Germline V lookup: CDR1 SGHVS, CDR2 FQNEAQ. CDR3 length: 15 residues. Deletions cut 6 bases from V and 5 bases from J, with 19 bases between. The CDR3 DNA sequence: TGTGCCAGCAGGCCTGATCTCTCGGGGGGTACTGAAGCTTTCTTT. This translates into CASRPDLSGGTEAFF.

The rearrangement uses TRBV6-5 and TRBJ1-1; D gene ambiguous. The V end lost 4 bases, the J end lost 0 bases, and 12 bases lay between the germline ends. The CDR3 has 15 amino acids. Per the germline V gene, CDR1 is MNHEY and CDR2 is SVGAGI. This CDR3 reads CASSSGGFMNTEAFF. CDR3 in DNA: TGTGCCAGCAGTTCCGGCGGGTTCATGAACACTGAAGCTTTCTTT.

This CDR3 is CASSRTSTGPPYEQYF. CDR3 coding DNA: TGTGCCAGCAGCCGAACGTCGACAGGGCCACCCTACGAGCAGTACTTC. The V and J genes are TRBV7-9 and TRBJ2-7; 7 nucleotides line up with TRBD1. V lost 5 bases and J lost 2; bases outside the gene matches: 12. Germline CDR1 and CDR2: SEHNR and FQNEAQ (reference sequence). This CDR3 contains 16 residues.

This chain uses TRBV7-9 with TRBJ2-7; D is unclear. Germline CDR1 is SEHNR and CDR2 is FQNEAQ (reference sequence). The V gene lost 0 bases and the J gene lost 1 base, with 10 bases spanning the gap. The CDR3 is 15 residues long. In DNA, the CDR3 is TGTGCCAGCAGCTTAGCCCTCGGAAGTTCCTACGAGCAGTACTTC. Translating gives CASSLALGSSYEQYF.

The rearrangement uses TRBV4-1 and TRBJ2-4; 10 positions agree with TRBD1. Per germline, CDR1 MGHRA and CDR2 YSYEKL. The length of the CDR3 is 15 residues. J lost 1 base, V lost 3 bases, and 0 bases had no gene match. CDR3 bases: TGCGCCAGCAGCCAGGGACAGGGGGCCAAAAACATTCAGTACTTC. Translating gives CASSQGQGAKNIQYF.

The rearrangement joins TRBV27 to TRBJ1-5; TRBD1 agrees at 7 bases. Germline V gene sequence: CDR1 MNHEY, CDR2 SMNVEV (reference sequence). Losses at the gene ends were 5 bases for V and 2 bases for J; bases not matched to a gene: 6. The CDR3 is 15 amino acids. CDR3 protein: CASSPTGLGNQPQHF. CDR3 in DNA: TGTGCCAGCAGTCCGACAGGGTTGGGCAATCAGCCCCAGCATTTT.

This clone has a handful of counts. Within the sample, other DNA sequences also encode this same CDR3. The CDR3 here is CASSLGDSPLHF. In nucleotides, the CDR3 is TGTGCCAGCAGCTTGGGCGATTCACCCCTCCACTTT. J is TRBJ1-6 and V is TRBV5-6; D is unclear. Germline V gene sequence: CDR1 SGHDT, CDR2 YYEEEE. The ends were cut back, 0 bases at V and 8 bases at J, with 3 bases in the middle. This CDR3 is built from 12 residues.

CDR3 loop: CASSEEGLSNQPQHF. CDR3 in DNA: TGCGCCAGCAGCGAAGAGGGGTTGAGCAATCAGCCCCAGCATTTT. The chain combines TRBV5-1 with TRBJ1-5; D perhaps matches TRBD1 (5 bases). CDR1 and CDR2 from the germline V gene are SGHRS and YFSETQ. The length of the CDR3 is 15 residues. Deletions cut 4 bases from V and 1 base from J, with 12 bases between. Full variable domain (missing parts from reference TRBV5-1 and TRBJ1-5): KAGVTQTPRYLIKTRGQQVTLSCSPISGHRSVSWYQQTPGQGLQFLFEYFSETQRNKGNFPGRFSGRQFSNSRSEMNVSTLELGDSALYLCASSEEGLSNQPQHFGDGTRLSIL.

The chain carries TRBV10-3 and TRBJ1-2; D not resolved. The germline CDR1 and CDR2 sequences are ENHRY and SYGVKD. The V gene lost 3 bases and the J gene lost 8 bases, with 7 bases spanning the gap. The CDR3 is 11 amino acids. The CDR3 coding sequence is TGTGCCATCAGTGACGACGACGGCTACACCTTC. Amino acid sequence: CAISDDDGYTF.

The V and J genes are TRBV10-3 and TRBJ1-1, with 9 positions matching TRBD1. Trimming at V came to 4 bases and at J to 1 base, leaving 1 base not matched to a gene. Germline V gene data show CDR1 as ENHRY and CDR2 as SYGVKD. The CDR3 has 14 amino acids. CDR3 sequence: CAISGGQGNTEAFF. The DNA of the CDR3 is TGTGCCATCAGTGGGGGACAGGGGAACACTGAAGCTTTCTTT.

The chain links TRBV25-1 to TRBJ2-2, with 8 bases matching TRBD2. Germline assignment: CDR1 MGHDK and CDR2 SYGVNS. V shed 4 bases, J shed 6 bases, and the junction held 4 bases outside the gene matches. The CDR3 covers 14 residues. The CDR3 sequence: CASSVTSEAGELFF. The CDR3 bases are TGTGCCAGCAGTGTGACTAGCGAGGCCGGGGAGCTGTTTTTT.

The CDR3 nucleotides are TGTGCCAGCAGTTCCGACGGGTACAATCAGCCCCAGCATTTT. Its protein product is CASSSDGYNQPQHF. The rearrangement uses TRBV28 and TRBJ1-5, with D unresolved. CDR1 is MDHEN, CDR2 SYDVKM, per germline. The germline V and J ends were trimmed by 4 bases and 3 bases, with 10 bases remaining between them. This CDR3 has 14 residues.

CDR3 amino acids: CASSLKGVSYNEQFF. The CDR3 nucleotides read TGTGCCAGCAGTTTAAAGGGGGTCTCCTACAATGAGCAGTTCTTC. This chain connects TRBV27 to TRBJ2-1; D possibly corresponds to TRBD1 (6 bases). The CDR3 sequence is 15 residues long. V was cut by 2 bases and J by 0 bases, with 8 bases left in between. CDR1 is MNHEY and CDR2 is SMNVEV in the germline V gene (reference sequence).

The chain carries TRBV19 and TRBJ1-1, with TRBD1 identical over 12 bases. The J segment lost 5 bases and the V segment lost 5 bases, leaving 6 bases of the junction unmatched. The germline CDR1 and CDR2 sequences are LNHDA and SQIVND (reference sequence). This CDR3 has 15 residues. CDR3 sequence: CASSGWDRGLTEAFF. The CDR3, as DNA: TGTGCCAGTAGTGGATGGGACAGGGGGCTGACTGAAGCTTTCTTT.

In the case of this clone: At one of its ends the junction is not consistent with the germline gene, which may arise from a read error. This sequence joins TRBV7-7 and TRBJ2-5; either TRBD1 or TRBD2 may supply D (5 bases each). This CDR3 is built from 16 residues. Per the germline V gene, CDR1 is SSHAT and CDR2 is FNYEAQ (reference sequence). CDR3: CASSLSFSSREETQYF. In nucleotides, the CDR3 is TGTGCTAGCAGCTTATCATTCTCTAGCAGGGAAGAGACCCAGTACTTC.

With respect to this clone: Different DNA sequences within this sample yield the same CDR3. The V call is TRBV6-5, the J call TRBJ2-7; possibly TRBD1 or TRBD2 for D (7 bases each). The V gene lost 2 bases and the J gene lost 3 bases, with 14 bases spanning the gap. The length of the CDR3 is 15 residues. Germline lookup yields CDR1 MNHEY and CDR2 SVGAGI. The CDR3 DNA sequence: TGTGCCAGCAGTTACGGGAGGGGGCCTTACTACGAGCAGTACTTC. Protein product: CASSYGRGPYYEQYF.

CDR3 sequence reads: CASSFAGLTEAFF. DNA for the CDR3: TGTGCCAGCAGTTTTGCCGGGCTCACTGAAGCTTTCTTT. This chain uses TRBV28 with TRBJ1-1; D unclear. The CDR3 has 13 amino acids. Germline CDR1 is MDHEN and CDR2 is SYDVKM. Trimming shortened V by 3 bases and J by 4 bases, and 9 bases separated the two germline ends.

The gene calls are TRBV7-9 and TRBJ2-5; D remains unclear. The germline gives CDR1 SEHNR, CDR2 FQNEAQ (reference sequence). The V and J ends lost 3 bases and 1 base respectively, with 6 bases between them. The length of the CDR3 is 13 residues. DNA for the CDR3: TGTGCCAGCAGCTTTTCTTTCCAAGAGACCCAGTACTTC. Translated: CASSFSFQETQYF.

The CDR3 sequence is CASSRRTNTDTEAFF. Written as DNA, the CDR3 is TGCGCCAGCAGCCGCCGGACAAACACGGACACTGAAGCTTTCTTT. The chain links TRBV4-1 to TRBJ1-1, with D perhaps matching TRBD1 (5 bases). Germline loops: CDR1 MGHRA, CDR2 YSYEKL. The CDR3 runs 15 residues. The germline V and J ends were trimmed by 4 bases and 3 bases, with 15 bases remaining between them.

The V call is TRBV4-3, the J call TRBJ2-1; no reliable D call. The CDR3 is made up of 13 amino acids. V lost 4 bases and J lost 4, with 8 bases in between. Germline values: CDR1 LGHNA, CDR2 YSLEER. Written as DNA, the CDR3 is TGCGCCAGCAGCCCCCTCCCGTACAATGAGCAGTTCTTC. Its translation: CASSPLPYNEQFF.

This clone was detected only once. The rearrangement joins TRBV11-2 to TRBJ2-7; D not resolved. Germline CDR1 is SGHAT and CDR2 is FQNNGV. This CDR3 spans 13 amino acids. V shed 4 bases and J shed 2 bases, with 9 bases lying between them. The CDR3 DNA sequence: TGTGCCAGCAGCTCTAGGGTACCCTACGAGCAGTACTTC. As protein: CASSSRVPYEQYF.

The chain links TRBV2 to TRBJ1-6; weak D call: TRBD1 (5 bases). The CDR3 sequence is 22 residues long. V was cut by 6 bases and J by 0 bases, with 30 bases left in between. Germline CDR1 and CDR2: SNHLY and FYNNEI. The CDR3: CASSLTIVWGRHESSYNSPLHF. In DNA form, the CDR3 reads TGTGCCAGCAGCCTAACCATTGTGTGGGGGAGGCATGAGAGCTCCTATAATTCACCCCTCCACTTT.

The chain has TRBV9 and TRBJ2-2, with D hard to call. Germline CDR1 SGDLS, CDR2 YYNGEE. V was pared by 0 bases and J by 4 bases, with 7 bases between. CDR3 length: 14 amino acids. The CDR3 spells CASSVAQPTGELFF. CDR3 in DNA: TGTGCCAGCAGCGTAGCGCAGCCCACCGGGGAGCTGTTTTTT.